The 12 T cell receptor beta chains reported below all come from one sample, sequenced in a study of long-term antiretroviral therapy in people with HIV. Investigators performed immunoSEQ version v3.0 at survey level. Using immunoSEQ multiplex PCR, the repertoire was profiled, and TCRdb retains in-frame clones only, with some absent. The data contain about 22,000 clones, 85% to 90% of them singletons. The sequencing used unsorted PBMCs, collected 1.8 years before starting antiretroviral therapy. These TCRs come from a woman between 25 and 40 years old with HIV.

There are a few counts of this clone. The chain recombines TRBV7-9 with TRBJ1-2, with 7 bases fitting TRBD1. J was trimmed by 6 bases and V by 3 bases; bases with no gene match: 13. The CDR3 has 16 amino acids. Germline CDR1 and CDR2: SEHNR and FQNEAQ (reference sequence). Here the CDR3 reads CASSFGQARLVDGYTF. The CDR3 DNA sequence: TGTGCCAGCAGCTTCGGACAGGCTCGTTTGGTAGATGGCTACACCTTC. Together with reference TRBV7-9 and TRBJ1-2, the CDR3 gives the full variable domain: DTGVSQNPRHKITKRGQNVTFRCDPISEHNRLYWYRQTLGQGPEFLTYFQNEAQLEKSRLLSDRFSAERPKGSFSTLEIQRTEQGDSAMYLCASSFGQARLVDGYTFGSGTRLTVV.

Only a few counts were recorded for this clone. Sequence at one end of the junction differs from germline and may be a read error. The V call is TRBV4-2, the J call TRBJ1-2; D remains ambiguous. The CDR3 consists of 11 residues. Germline loops: CDR1 LGHNA, CDR2 YNFKEQ. The CDR3 DNA is TGTGCCAGCAGCCAAGATTTGACGGTCTTCTTC. Its translation is CASSQDLTVFF.

The J gene is TRBJ2-3, the V gene TRBV9; D perhaps matches TRBD2 (5 bases). V shed 0 bases and J shed 3 bases, with 11 bases lying between them. The CDR3 covers 15 residues. Per germline, CDR1 SGDLS and CDR2 YYNGEE. CDR3 sequence: CASSVAGGRTDTQYF. CDR3 sequence (DNA): TGTGCCAGCAGCGTAGCTGGAGGTCGAACAGATACGCAGTATTTT.

V and J are TRBV5-5 and TRBJ1-1; weak D call: TRBD1 (5 bases). This CDR3 contains 14 residues. Trimming left V 4 bases short and J 5 bases short, with 15 bases between. Germline CDR1 is SGHKS and CDR2 is YYEKEE (reference sequence). The CDR3 coding sequence is TGTGCCAGCAGCGTATTGGCGGGGGGTACTGAAGCTTTCTTT. Translation gives CASSVLAGGTEAFF.

This clone appeared a single time. This rearrangement joins TRBV7-2 to TRBJ1-2; no reliable D call. V was trimmed by 2 bases and J by 0 bases, leaving 19 bases between them. Germline CDR1 SGHTA, CDR2 FQGNSA. The CDR3 is made up of 18 amino acids. As DNA, the CDR3 is TGTGCCAGCAGCTTATCGTCCAACCCCAGCCAGTCTAACTATGGCTACACCTTC. Translating it yields CASSLSSNPSQSNYGYTF.

The gene calls are TRBV30 and TRBJ1-1, with D uncertain. With 5 bases removed from V and 0 bases from J, the gap between germline ends came to 7 bases. There are 12 residues in the CDR3. CDR1 GTSNPN and CDR2 SVGIG come from the germline V gene (reference sequence). CDR3: CAWRRLNTEAFF. The CDR3 coding sequence is TGTGCCTGGCGAAGGTTGAACACTGAAGCTTTCTTT. Based on the CDR3 plus reference TRBV30 and TRBJ1-1, the full variable domain is SQTIHQWPATLVQPVGSPLSLECTVEGTSNPNLYWYRQAAGRGLQLLFYSVGIGQISSEVPQNLSASRPQDRQFILSSKKLLLSDSGFYLCAWRRLNTEAFFGQGTRLTVV.

This clone was recorded a few times. This rearrangement joins TRBV28 to TRBJ1-1; TRBD1 is a possible D gene (5 bases). The CDR3 spans 14 residues. With 2 bases removed from V and 3 bases from J, the gap between germline ends came to 10 bases. The germline V gene has CDR1 MDHEN and CDR2 SYDVKM. CDR3 coding DNA: TGTGCCAGCAGTTTACCCCCGGGGGACACTGAAGCTTTCTTT. Amino acids: CASSLPPGDTEAFF.

This rearrangement joins TRBV6-1 to TRBJ1-1; perhaps TRBD1 as D (6 bases). This CDR3 is built from 12 residues. Germline CDR1 MNHNS, CDR2 SASEGT. Trimming cost V 3 bases and J 10 bases, with 12 bases left between them. The CDR3 DNA is TGTGCCAGCAGTGACAGGGGACTGGCAGCTTTCTTT. It specifies CASSDRGLAAFF.

This clone has only one observation. This chain links TRBV6-5 with TRBJ1-5; TRBD1 matches 9 bases. CDR3 length: 13 residues. The germline gives CDR1 MNHEY, CDR2 SVGAGI. V dropped 6 bases and J dropped 4; count of bases not matched to a gene: 1. In DNA form, the CDR3 reads TGTGCCAGCAGGGACAGGGGTAATCAGCCCCAGCATTTT. The encoded protein is CASRDRGNQPQHF.

The V call is TRBV11-2, the J call TRBJ1-1, with a weak D call TRBD1 (6 bases). The length of the CDR3 is 14 residues. The V gene lost 5 bases and the J gene lost 10 bases, with 20 bases spanning the gap. Germline V gives CDR1 SGHAT, CDR2 FQNNGV. This chain's CDR3 is CASSPSGGVEGAFF. The DNA of the CDR3 is TGTGCCAGCAGCCCCTCGGGGGGCGTCGAGGGAGCTTTCTTT.

The chain joins TRBV7-6 to TRBJ2-5, with no clear D. Germline V lookup: CDR1 SGHVS, CDR2 FNYEAQ. Deletions cut 1 base from V and 2 bases from J, with 2 bases between. The CDR3 contains 12 residues. The CDR3 bases are TGTGCCAGCAGCTTAGGACAAGAGACCCAGTACTTC. Its translation is CASSLGQETQYF. Filled out from reference TRBV7-6 and TRBJ2-5, the complete variable domain reads GAGVSQSPRYKVTKRGQDVALRCDPISGHVSLYWYRQALGQGPEFLTYFNYEAQQDKSGLPNDRFSAERPEGSISTLTIQRTEQRDSAMYRCASSLGQETQYFGPGTRLLVL.

This chain links TRBV19 with TRBJ1-2; a possible D gene is TRBD1 (5 bases). V was shortened by 3 bases and J by 0 bases, with 11 bases between the two germline ends. Germline-derived CDR1 and CDR2 are LNHDA and SQIVND (reference sequence). The CDR3 extends over 15 amino acids. For the CDR3, the DNA is TGTGCCAGTAGTATGACAGCCGGGGCTAACTATGGCTACACCTTC. Protein: CASSMTAGANYGYTF. The full variable domain, its missing parts supplied by reference TRBV19 and TRBJ1-2, is DGGITQSPKYLFRKEGQNVTLSCEQNLNHDAMYWYRQDPGQGLRLIYYSQIVNDFQKGDIAEGYSVSREKKESFPLTVTSAQKNPTAFYLCASSMTAGANYGYTFGSGTRLTVV.